Reported below is one T cell receptor beta chain. These data originate in a study of T cell responses to AZD1222 COVID-19 vaccine. Only in-frame clones appear in the TCRdb table, and some are missing; sequencing was by immunoSEQ multiplex PCR. The repertoire holds over 150,000 clones, under 95% seen once, with about 1% in the top ten. The germline gives CDR1 KGHSH, CDR2 LQKENI. CDR3 length: 12 amino acids. Trimming pared 3 bases from V and 4 bases from J, leaving 6 bases between. This rearrangement joins TRBV18 to TRBJ2-5, with D uncertain. The receptor was isolated from an adult who received the AZD1222 COVID-19 vaccine. Here the sequenced sample was peripheral blood, taken 28 days after the second AZD1222 dose. CDR3 DNA sequence: TGTGCCAGCTCACCTTTATCAGAGACCCAGTACTTC. Translating it yields CASSPLSETQYF.